This TCR beta chain was observed in a study of T cell responses to AZD1222 COVID-19 vaccine. Overall study findings and caveats: With dominance at 160-218 and 743-854, vaccine-associated CD4 TCRs spanned spike. Clonal diversity may have been underestimated, and the donors were mostly white British, with more females than males.

Produced via immunoSEQ multiplex PCR; TCRdb's table is partial and in-frame only. The sample consists of about 92,000 clones, 85% to 90% of them appearing once. CDR3 length: 15 amino acids. V dropped 3 bases and J dropped 4 bases, with 14 bases sitting between them. CDR1 is SGHVS and CDR2 is FNYEAQ in the germline V gene. Comment on this clone: What it binds is not known.

This chain joins TRBV7-6 and TRBJ2-3; the D gene is possibly TRBD1 (5 bases). This specimen consisted of peripheral blood, obtained on day 0 of AZD1222 vaccination. This TCR was sampled from an adult in good health. The CDR3 reads CASSFGQGISDTQYF. The DNA for the CDR3 is TGTGCCAGCAGCTTTGGGCAGGGAATTTCAGATACGCAGTATTTT.